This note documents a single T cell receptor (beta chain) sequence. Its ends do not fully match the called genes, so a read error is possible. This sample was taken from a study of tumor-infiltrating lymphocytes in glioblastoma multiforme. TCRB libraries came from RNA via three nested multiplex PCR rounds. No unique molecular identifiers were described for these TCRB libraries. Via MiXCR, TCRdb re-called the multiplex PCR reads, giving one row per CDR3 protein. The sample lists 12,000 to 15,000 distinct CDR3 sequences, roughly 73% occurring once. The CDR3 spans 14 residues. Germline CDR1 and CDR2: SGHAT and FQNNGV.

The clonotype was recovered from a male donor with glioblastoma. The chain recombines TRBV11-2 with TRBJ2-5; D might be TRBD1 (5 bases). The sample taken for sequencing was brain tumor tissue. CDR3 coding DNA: TGTGCCGGCAGCTTCCAGGCAGGGCGGGAGACCCAGTACTTC. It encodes CAGSFQAGRETQYF. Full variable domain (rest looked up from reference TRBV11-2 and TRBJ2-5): EAGVAQSPRYKIIEKRQSVAFWCNPISGHATLYWYQQILGQGPKLLIQFQNNGVVDDSQLPKDRFSAERLKGVDSTLKIQPAKLEDSAVYLCAGSFQAGRETQYFGPGTRLLVL.